The present T cell receptor (beta chain) was sequenced within a study of cytomegalovirus exposure and HLA in healthy donors (dated by TCRdb to between 2016 and 2019). Some background on the complete study: An earlier analysis of several hundred of the donors reported 250 to 350 Gb of sequence data and around 120 million unique TCR beta sequences from around 200 million T cells. About 300 gigabases of sequencing data and approximately 84 million unique TCR sequences were included in an early release covering roughly 600 HLA-typed donors. Of the 398 genotyped donors, about 84% fell in the genetic ancestry cluster associated with self-reported Caucasian donors. The study aimed to test whether signatures of past pathogen exposure could be identified by cataloging public T cell receptors. The study used immunosequencing to profile the T cell repertoires of 666 subjects and linked those repertoires to cytomegalovirus serostatus. Besides the first cohort of some 670 subjects, a separate validation cohort made up of roughly 120 different subjects was used. The study combined high-throughput TCR immunosequencing, statistical association of individual TCRs with disease status, and machine learning to predict cytomegalovirus infection status. A later analysis re-analyzed previously published TCR beta repertoires from about 730 donors and added high-resolution HLA genotyping to study TCR occurrence patterns. In the later analysis, no new phenotypic data were used to find candidate immune exposures; instead, reliance was placed on TCR beta sequences and their occurrence across donors. In an earlier analysis of 500 to 650 of the donors, high-throughput TCR beta sequencing was used to judge whether each TCR beta V gene segment behaved as functional or pseudogenic. Donor age, sex, ethnicity and CMV serostatus were compiled together with the repertoire data. A later genetic analysis took genome-wide SNP genotypes for about 65% of the 666 donors and used that subset as a discovery cohort. Every repertoire in the discovery cohort had been generated on one and the same sequencing platform. Class I and class II HLA loci were covered by the typing at four-digit resolution. Typing coverage varied by locus: roughly 620-640 donors for A, B, C, DRB1 and DQB1; under 550 for DQA1; 600 to 610 for DPA1; about 450 for DPB1. Several DR-DQ haplotypes were handled as single units for association and clustering because linkage in the cohort was strong. Across around 400 genotyped donors of the cohort, an average of approximately 200,000 unique TCR beta nucleotide sequences per donor were sequenced, and 15% to 20% of those sequences were non-productive.

Results and caveats for the whole study, not just this receptor: CMV serostatus was the only immune exposure information available for the cohort. At a false discovery rate of 0.05, a later analysis linked some 17,000 TCR beta sequences to specific HLA alleles. In a later analysis, TCR association rates were found to vary across HLA loci, with the most associated TCRs seen for DRB1 alleles and the fewest for HLA-C alleles. The study gave a list of 150 to 200 TCR beta chains associated with cytomegalovirus. In an earlier analysis of approximately 600 of the donors, most TCR beta V segments were observed in productive rearrangements about 90% or about 30% of the time, broadly matching IMGT annotations. A later genetic analysis reported fewer N-insertions in productive TCRs among donors in an Asian-associated ancestry cluster than the roughly 620-donor mean. A further reported finding was that TCR beta sequences accurately predicted the HLA-A and HLA-B alleles for most subjects in the first cohort. In a later analysis, several top co-occurrence clusters were reported to appear linked to parvovirus B19, influenza, CMV and Epstein-Barr virus. The classifier was reported to diagnose cytomegalovirus status with high specificity and sensitivity in both the original and validation cohorts. In a later genetic analysis, a missense DCLRE1C variant was associated with V-gene and J-gene trimming of TCR beta chains, and the association was replicated in an independent cohort. In vitro tests confirmed that a few of the cytomegalovirus-associated TCR beta chains recognize cytomegalovirus antigens. This cohort had only TCR beta chains sequenced, and the lack of alpha or paired-chain data limited which features could be detected. The earlier analysis of 450 to 700 of the donors excluded around 17 rarely observed V segments, including chromosome 9 orphons, because counts were too low. The 87-base-pair reads could not distinguish some IMGT-functional V segments, including TRBV6-2 and TRBV6-3, so those segments were excluded. Presence/absence analyses assumed roughly uniform sequencing depth across donors, an assumption that may not hold. When HLA alleles, especially DR and DQ, strongly co-occurred, attributing TCR associations to individual alleles was difficult. The authors suggested that the approach could potentially be extended to other disease states and immunological phenotypes. Compared with equally common non-associated chains, HLA-associated TCR beta chains in a later analysis were more clonally expanded and had lower generation probabilities. A later analysis found that most CMV-associated TCR beta chains appeared HLA-restricted, with HLA associations seemingly driven largely by CMV exposure. Most TCR sequences were seen in very few donors, while some public TCRs were found in many individuals. HLA typing was unavailable for some donors at each locus, so association tests used only the typed subset. A group of highly shared sequence variants was considered likely to be a technical artifact of the sequencing pipeline. Linkage disequilibrium might explain the correlated functional status among segregating V segments, but an unknown experimental factor could not be excluded.

The cohort comprised 710 or so healthy bone marrow donors. All cohort members were sampled while nominally healthy, although unrecorded immune exposures were likely present. The donor tested CMV seronegative, placing the donor among the 352 seronegative members of the cohort. A peripheral blood sample was collected from each donor, and TCR beta sequencing was performed on peripheral blood mononuclear cells. The Qiagen DNeasy Blood Extraction Kit was used to extract genomic DNA from the blood cell samples. CDR1 and CDR2 are drawn from the germline V gene (reference sequence): MNHEY, SMNVEV. Inclusive of the bounding cysteine and phenylalanine, the CDR3 is 16 residues long. The read is trimmed to its CDR3 DNA, 48 bases read in frame from base 1. Ends trimmed: V by 4 bases, J by 4 bases; bases unmatched to a gene: 12. The library was obtained by the immunoSEQ multiplex PCR assay. For the multiplex PCR, a mixture combining 60 forward primers for TCR Vbeta segments and 13 reverse primers for TCR Jbeta segments was used. The CDR3 region of rearranged TCR beta genes was amplified from genomic DNA by a multiplex PCR assay. Amplified TCR beta libraries were sequenced as 87-base-pair reads on the Illumina HiSeq System. The study's processing was this. A later analysis counted approximately 74 million unique TCR beta chains across the approximately 700 repertoires, and roughly 11 million of these chains were shared by at least two donors. Raw reads were error-corrected and collapsed into unique sequences with a nearest-neighbor algorithm that merged closely related sequences to remove PCR and sequencing errors. V, D and J gene segments were assigned by aligning CDR3 sequences to IMGT reference sequences. Each retained sequence needed at least a six-nucleotide match to both a V gene segment and a J gene segment. A rearrangement was called productive if the CDR3 had no stop codons and remained in frame with V and J, and every other rearrangement was called non-productive. CDR3 was defined by IMGT convention, running from the second conserved V-encoded cysteine to the conserved J-encoded phenylalanine. In an earlier analysis of 550 to 650 of the donors, sequences lacking an unambiguous match to a single V gene segment were excluded. An earlier analysis of 587 of the donors classified V segments as functional when productive rearrangements were above 56.7% and as segregating when the standard deviation between donors was above 5%. To diagnose cytomegalovirus status from the catalog of TCR beta chain sequences, a statistical classification framework was built. In a later analysis, V and J genes were assigned by comparing TCR nucleotide sequences against IMGT/GENE-DB human TR gene sequences. The TCRdist pipeline was used in a later analysis to assign CDR3 sequences and most-parsimonious VDJ recombination scenarios. In a later analysis, each TCR beta chain was defined by its CDR3 amino acid sequence together with its V-gene family, and reads without a unique V-gene family were excluded. To address suspected cross-contamination and a sequencing artifact, a later analysis removed 592 highly shared, low-generation-probability nucleotide sequences. In a later analysis, a clonal expansion index was calculated for each public chain from normalized within-repertoire ranks of inferred template counts. A later analysis computed generation probabilities with a VDJ recombination model fitted to out-of-frame rearrangements, and checked the results against IGoR. Hypergeometric tests were used in a later analysis to score TCR-TCR, TCR-HLA and TCR-CMV co-occurrence, with a repertoire-size bias correction applied to the TCR pairs. A later analysis estimated false discovery rates by permuting HLA or CMV assignments 20 times. In a later analysis, co-occurring TCRs were grouped using DBSCAN, with TCRdist sequence similarity added in when clustering inside HLA-allele-positive subsets. Repertoires with fewer than 30,000 or more than 120,000 public chains, plus five repertoires with anomalous nucleotide sharing, were excluded from co-occurrence clustering. TCRdb retrieved this table from immuneACCESS and kept in-frame rearrangements only. Not all clones are present; in checked studies, unresolved V genes account for under half, and no reason is known for the remainder. The V and J calls and the clone size are those of that table, but D and trimming were determined from the DNA. For this sample there are approximately 200,000 clones; roughly 85% appear just once. Approximately 2.4% of the sample lies in the top ten.

As regards this clone: Its target antigen remains unknown. No per-base quality is available; no much larger clone lies one base away.

Rearrangement joined TRBV27 to TRBJ1-2; 7 central bases correspond to TRBD1. The sequence derives from a woman aged 50 to 60 in good health and CMV-seronegative. Sequencing used PBMCs. For the CDR3, the sequence is CASSYSTGNHIYGYTF. The DNA reads TGTGCCAGCAGTTACTCGACAGGGAACCACATCTATGGCTACACCTTC.